This T cell receptor beta chain is drawn from a study of blood T cells in healthy people across ages. The study's findings and limits: Since the PBMCs were unsorted, naive and antigen-experienced cells could not be conclusively compared.

The CDR3 length is 15 residues. In germline, CDR1 is GTSNPN, CDR2 SVGIG (reference sequence). Trimming removed 3 bases from V and 2 bases from J, with 14 bases in between. Then a second PCR, running about 6 to 12 cycles, was carried out with a sample-barcoded 5' primer and a J-beta primer mix. TCRdb processed the 5' RACE reads anew with MiXCR; each CDR3 protein has one entry. The data contain around 800,000 distinct CDR3 sequences, 20% to 30% of them singletons. This clonotype was counted between two and nine times. Its cognate antigen is unknown. The data also belong to a second study, concerning T cells of mothers and their children. This second study says: The people who donated were a few healthy Caucasian mothers and their six children.

This TCR came from a boy aged 5 to 17 in good health. The chain carries TRBV30 and TRBJ2-1; tentatively, D is TRBD2 (5 bases). Sequencing input: blood. The CDR3 DNA follows: TGTGCCTGGAGCCTCCGGGGAAGGGCCTACAATGAGCAGTTCTTC. This gives the protein CAWSLRGRAYNEQFF.